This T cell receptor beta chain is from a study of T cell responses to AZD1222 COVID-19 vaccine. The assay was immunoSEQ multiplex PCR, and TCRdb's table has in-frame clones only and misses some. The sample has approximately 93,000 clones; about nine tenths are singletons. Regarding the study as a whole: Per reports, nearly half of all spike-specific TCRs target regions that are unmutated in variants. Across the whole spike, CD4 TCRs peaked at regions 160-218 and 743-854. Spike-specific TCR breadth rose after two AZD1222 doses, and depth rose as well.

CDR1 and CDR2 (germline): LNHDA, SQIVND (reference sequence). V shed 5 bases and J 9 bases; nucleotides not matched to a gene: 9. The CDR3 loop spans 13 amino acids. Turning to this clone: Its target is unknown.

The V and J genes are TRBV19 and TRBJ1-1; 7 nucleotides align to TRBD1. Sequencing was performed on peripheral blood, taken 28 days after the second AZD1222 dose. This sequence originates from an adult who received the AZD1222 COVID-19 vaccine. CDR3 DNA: TGTGCCAGTAGTCCTGGGACAGTTCAAAAAGCTTTCTTT. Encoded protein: CASSPGTVQKAFF. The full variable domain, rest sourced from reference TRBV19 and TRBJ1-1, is DGGITQSPKYLFRKEGQNVTLSCEQNLNHDAMYWYRQDPGQGLRLIYYSQIVNDFQKGDIAEGYSVSREKKESFPLTVTSAQKNPTAFYLCASSPGTVQKAFFGQGTRLTVV.